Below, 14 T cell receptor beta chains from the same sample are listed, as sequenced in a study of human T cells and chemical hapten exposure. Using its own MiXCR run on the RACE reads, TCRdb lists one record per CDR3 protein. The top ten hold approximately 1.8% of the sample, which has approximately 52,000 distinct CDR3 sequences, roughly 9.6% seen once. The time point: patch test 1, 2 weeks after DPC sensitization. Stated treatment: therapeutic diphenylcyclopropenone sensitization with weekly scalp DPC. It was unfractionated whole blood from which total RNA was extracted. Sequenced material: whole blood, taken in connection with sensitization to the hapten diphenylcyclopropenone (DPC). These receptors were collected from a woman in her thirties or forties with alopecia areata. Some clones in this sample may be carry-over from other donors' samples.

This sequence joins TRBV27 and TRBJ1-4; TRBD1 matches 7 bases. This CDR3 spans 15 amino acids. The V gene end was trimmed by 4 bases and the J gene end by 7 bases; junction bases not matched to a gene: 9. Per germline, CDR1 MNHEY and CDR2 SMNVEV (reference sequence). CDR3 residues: CASSSTGTVGEKLFF. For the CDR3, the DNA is TGTGCCAGCAGTTCCACCGGGACAGTGGGTGAAAAACTGTTTTTT.

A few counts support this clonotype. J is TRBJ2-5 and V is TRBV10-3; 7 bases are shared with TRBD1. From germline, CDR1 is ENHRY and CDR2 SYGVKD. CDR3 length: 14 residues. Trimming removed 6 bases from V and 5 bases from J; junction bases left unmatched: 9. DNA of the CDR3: TGTGCCATCAGGGGTGACAGGGTGGCGGAGACCCAGTACTTC. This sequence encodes CAIRGDRVAETQYF.

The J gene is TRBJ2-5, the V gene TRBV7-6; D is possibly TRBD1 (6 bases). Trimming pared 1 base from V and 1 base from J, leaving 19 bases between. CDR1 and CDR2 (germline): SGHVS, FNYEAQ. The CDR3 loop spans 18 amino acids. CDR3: CASSLVGARLTFQETQYF. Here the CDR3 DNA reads TGTGCCAGCAGCTTAGTGGGGGCGCGGCTCACCTTCCAAGAGACCCAGTACTTC.

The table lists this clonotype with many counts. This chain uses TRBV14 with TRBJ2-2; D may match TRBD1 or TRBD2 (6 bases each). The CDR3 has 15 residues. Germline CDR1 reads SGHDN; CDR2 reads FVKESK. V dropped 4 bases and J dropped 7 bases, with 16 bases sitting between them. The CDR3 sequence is CASSPLSGASGELFF. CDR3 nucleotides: TGTGCCAGCAGCCCTCTTTCGGGGGCGAGCGGGGAGCTGTTTTTT. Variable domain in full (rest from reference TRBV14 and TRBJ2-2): EAGVTQFPSHSVIEKGQTVTLRCDPISGHDNLYWYRRVMGKEIKFLLHFVKESKQDESGMPNNRFLAERTGGTYSTLKVQPAELEDSGVYFCASSPLSGASGELFFGEGSRLTVL.

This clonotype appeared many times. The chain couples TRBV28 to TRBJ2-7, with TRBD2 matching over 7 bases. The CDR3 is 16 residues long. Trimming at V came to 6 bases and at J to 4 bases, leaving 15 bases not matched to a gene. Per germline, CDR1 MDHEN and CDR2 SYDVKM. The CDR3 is CASRSSGGTLTYEQYF. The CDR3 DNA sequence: TGTGCCAGCAGATCGTCCGGGGGGACTCTGACTTACGAGCAGTACTTC.

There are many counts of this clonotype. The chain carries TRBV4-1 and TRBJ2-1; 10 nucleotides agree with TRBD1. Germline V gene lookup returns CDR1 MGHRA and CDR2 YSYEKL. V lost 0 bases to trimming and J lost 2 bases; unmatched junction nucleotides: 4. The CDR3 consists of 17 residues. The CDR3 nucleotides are TGCGCCAGCAGCCAAGATGCCGGGACAGGGGCCTACAATGAGCAGTTCTTC. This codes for CASSQDAGTGAYNEQFF.

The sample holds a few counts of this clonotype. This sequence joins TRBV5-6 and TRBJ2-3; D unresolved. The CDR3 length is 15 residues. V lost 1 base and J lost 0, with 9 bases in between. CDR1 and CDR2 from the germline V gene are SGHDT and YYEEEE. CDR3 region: CASSLNLASTDTQYF. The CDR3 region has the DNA TGTGCCAGCAGCTTGAATCTCGCTAGCACAGATACGCAGTATTTT.

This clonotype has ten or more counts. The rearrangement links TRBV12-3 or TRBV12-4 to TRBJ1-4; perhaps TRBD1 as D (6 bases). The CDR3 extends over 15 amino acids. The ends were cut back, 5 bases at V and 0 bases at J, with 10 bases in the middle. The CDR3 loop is CASSTTGPTNEKLFF. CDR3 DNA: TGTGCCAGCAGTACCACAGGGCCAACTAATGAAAAACTGTTTTTT.

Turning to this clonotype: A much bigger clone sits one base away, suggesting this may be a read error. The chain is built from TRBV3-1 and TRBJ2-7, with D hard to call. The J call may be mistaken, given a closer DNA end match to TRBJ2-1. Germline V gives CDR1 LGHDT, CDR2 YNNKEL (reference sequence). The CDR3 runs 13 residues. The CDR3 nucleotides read TGTGCCAGCAGCCAAGATGAGGCCTACGAGCAGTTCTTC. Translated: CASSQDEAYEQFF.

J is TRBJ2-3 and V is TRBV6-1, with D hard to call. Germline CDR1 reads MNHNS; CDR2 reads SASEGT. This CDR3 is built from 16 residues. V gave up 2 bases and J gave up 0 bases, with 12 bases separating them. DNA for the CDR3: TGTGCCAGCAGTGAATTCCTAGTCCCTAGCACAGATACGCAGTATTTT. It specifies CASSEFLVPSTDTQYF.

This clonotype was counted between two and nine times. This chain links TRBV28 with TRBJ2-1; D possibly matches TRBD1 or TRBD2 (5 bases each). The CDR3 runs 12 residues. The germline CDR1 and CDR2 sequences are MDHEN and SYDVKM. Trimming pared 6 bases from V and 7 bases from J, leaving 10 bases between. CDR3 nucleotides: TGTGCCAGCAGCCGATGGGGGAATGAGCAGTTCTTC. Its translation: CASSRWGNEQFF.

CDR3 protein: CASSYGTANYGYTF. The CDR3 DNA follows: TGTGCCAGCAGTTACGGGACAGCTAACTATGGCTACACCTTC. V usage is TRBV6-6 and J usage is TRBJ1-2, with 7 bases fitting TRBD1. V was clipped by 2 bases and J by 0 bases; unmatched bases: 0. The germline V gene encodes CDR1 MNHNY and CDR2 SVGAGI (reference sequence). This CDR3 is 14 amino acids long.

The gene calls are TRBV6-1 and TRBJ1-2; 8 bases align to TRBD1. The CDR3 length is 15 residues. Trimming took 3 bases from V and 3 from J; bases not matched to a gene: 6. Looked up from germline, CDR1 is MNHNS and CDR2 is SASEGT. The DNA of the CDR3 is TGTGCCAGCAGTGATGGGAGGACAGGGCACTATGGCTACACCTTC. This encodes CASSDGRTGHYGYTF.

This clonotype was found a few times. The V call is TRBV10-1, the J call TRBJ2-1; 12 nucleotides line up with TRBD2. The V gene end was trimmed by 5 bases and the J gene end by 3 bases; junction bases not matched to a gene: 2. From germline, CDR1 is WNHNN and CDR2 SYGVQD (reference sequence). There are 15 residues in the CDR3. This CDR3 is CASSLAGGVYNEQFF. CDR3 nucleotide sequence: TGCGCCAGCAGTCTAGCGGGAGGGGTCTACAATGAGCAGTTCTTC.